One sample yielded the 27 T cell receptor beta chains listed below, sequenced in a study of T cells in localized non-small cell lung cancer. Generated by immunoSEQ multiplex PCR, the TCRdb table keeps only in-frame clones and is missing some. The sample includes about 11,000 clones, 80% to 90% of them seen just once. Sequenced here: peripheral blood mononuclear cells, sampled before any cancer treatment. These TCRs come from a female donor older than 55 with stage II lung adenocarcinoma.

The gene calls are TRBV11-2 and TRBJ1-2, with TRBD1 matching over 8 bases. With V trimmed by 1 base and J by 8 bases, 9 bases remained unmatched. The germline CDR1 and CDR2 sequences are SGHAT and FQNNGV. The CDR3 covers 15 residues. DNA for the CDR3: TGTGCCAGCAGCTTAGTCGTCCAGGGGGCGTCGGGCTACACCTTC. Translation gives CASSLVVQGASGYTF. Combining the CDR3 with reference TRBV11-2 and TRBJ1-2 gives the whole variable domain EAGVAQSPRYKIIEKRQSVAFWCNPISGHATLYWYQQILGQGPKLLIQFQNNGVVDDSQLPKDRFSAERLKGVDSTLKIQPAKLEDSAVYLCASSLVVQGASGYTFGSGTRLTVV.

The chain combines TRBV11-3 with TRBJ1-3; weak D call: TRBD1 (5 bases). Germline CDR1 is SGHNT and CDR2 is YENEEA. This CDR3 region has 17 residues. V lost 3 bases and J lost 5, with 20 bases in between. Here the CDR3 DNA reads TGTGCCAGCAGCTTTGGGGGATTGGTCTTCGGAAGAAACACCATATATTTT. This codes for CASSFGGLVFGRNTIYF.

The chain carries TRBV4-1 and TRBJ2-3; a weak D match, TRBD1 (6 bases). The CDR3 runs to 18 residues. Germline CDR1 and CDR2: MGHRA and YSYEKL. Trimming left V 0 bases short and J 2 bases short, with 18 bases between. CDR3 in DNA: TGCGCCAGCAGCCAAGATCTTGGGACACCCTCCCTCACAGATACGCAGTATTTT. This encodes CASSQDLGTPSLTDTQYF.

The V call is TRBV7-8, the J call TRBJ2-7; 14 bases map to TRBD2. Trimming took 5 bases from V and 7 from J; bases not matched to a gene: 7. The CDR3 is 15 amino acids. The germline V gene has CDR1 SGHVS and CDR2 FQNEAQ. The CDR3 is CASSLGTSGSEEQYF. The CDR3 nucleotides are TGTGCCAGCAGCCTCGGGACTAGCGGGAGTGAAGAGCAGTACTTC.

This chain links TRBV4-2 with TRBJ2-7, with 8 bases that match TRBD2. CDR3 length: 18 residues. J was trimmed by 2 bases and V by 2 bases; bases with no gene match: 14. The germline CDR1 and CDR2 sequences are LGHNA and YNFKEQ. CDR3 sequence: CASSQRASERGTPYEQYF. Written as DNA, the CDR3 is TGTGCCAGCAGCCAACGGGCCTCGGAGCGGGGGACCCCCTACGAGCAGTACTTC.

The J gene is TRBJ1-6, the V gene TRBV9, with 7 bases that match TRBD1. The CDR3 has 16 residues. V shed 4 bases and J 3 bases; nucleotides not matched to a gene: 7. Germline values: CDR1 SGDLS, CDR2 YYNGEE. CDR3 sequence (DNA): TGTGCCAGCAGCCCCCAGGACAGGATCTATAATTCACCCCTCCACTTT. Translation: CASSPQDRIYNSPLHF.

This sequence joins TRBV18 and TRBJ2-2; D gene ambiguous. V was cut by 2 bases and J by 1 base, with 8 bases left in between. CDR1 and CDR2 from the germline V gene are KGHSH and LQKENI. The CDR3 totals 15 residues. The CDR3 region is CASSPSNLNTGELFF. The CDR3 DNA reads TGTGCCAGCTCACCATCAAACTTGAACACCGGGGAGCTGTTTTTT.

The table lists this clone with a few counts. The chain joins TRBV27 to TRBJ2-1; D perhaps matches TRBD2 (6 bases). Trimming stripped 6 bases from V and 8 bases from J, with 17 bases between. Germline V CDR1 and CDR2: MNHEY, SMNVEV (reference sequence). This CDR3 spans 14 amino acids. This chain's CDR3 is CASREGGLLDEQFF. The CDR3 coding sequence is TGTGCCAGCAGGGAGGGAGGCTTACTGGATGAGCAGTTCTTC.

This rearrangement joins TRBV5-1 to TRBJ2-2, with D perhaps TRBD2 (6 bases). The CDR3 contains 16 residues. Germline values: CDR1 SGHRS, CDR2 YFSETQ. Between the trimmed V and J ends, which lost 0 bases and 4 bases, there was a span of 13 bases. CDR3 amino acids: CASSLGLGRRTGELFF. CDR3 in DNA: TGCGCCAGCAGCTTGGGTCTAGGGAGGCGCACCGGGGAGCTGTTTTTT.

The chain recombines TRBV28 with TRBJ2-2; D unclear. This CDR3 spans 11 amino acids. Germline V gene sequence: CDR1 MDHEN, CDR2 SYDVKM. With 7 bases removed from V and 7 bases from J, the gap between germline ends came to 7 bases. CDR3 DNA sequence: TGTGCCAGCAATAGGGTCGGGGAGCTGTTTTTT. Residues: CASNRVGELFF. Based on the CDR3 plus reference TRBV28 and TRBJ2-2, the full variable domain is DVKVTQSSRYLVKRTGEKVFLECVQDMDHENMFWYRQDPGLGLRLIYFSYDVKMKEKGDIPEGYSVSREKKERFSLILESASTNQTSMYLCASNRVGELFFGEGSRLTVL.

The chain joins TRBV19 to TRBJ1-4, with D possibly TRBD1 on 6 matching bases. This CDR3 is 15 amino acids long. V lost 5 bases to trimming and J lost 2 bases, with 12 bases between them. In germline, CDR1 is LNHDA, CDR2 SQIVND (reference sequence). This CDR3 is CASSPRQVTNEKLFF. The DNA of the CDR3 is TGTGCCAGTAGTCCCCGACAGGTGACTAATGAAAAACTGTTTTTT.

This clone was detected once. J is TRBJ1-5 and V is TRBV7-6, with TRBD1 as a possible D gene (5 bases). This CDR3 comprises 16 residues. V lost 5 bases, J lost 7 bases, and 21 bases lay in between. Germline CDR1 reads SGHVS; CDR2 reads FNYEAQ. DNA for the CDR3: TGTGCCAGCAGCCCCCGCCAGGGCAGGGAAGGACAGCCCCAGCATTTT. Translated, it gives CASSPRQGREGQPQHF.

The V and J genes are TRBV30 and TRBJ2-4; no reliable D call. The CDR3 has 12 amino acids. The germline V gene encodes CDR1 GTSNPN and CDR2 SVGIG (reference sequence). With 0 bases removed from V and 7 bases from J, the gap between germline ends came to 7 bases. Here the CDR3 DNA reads TGTGCCTGGAGTGTACGCCTGAACATTCAGTACTTC. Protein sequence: CAWSVRLNIQYF.

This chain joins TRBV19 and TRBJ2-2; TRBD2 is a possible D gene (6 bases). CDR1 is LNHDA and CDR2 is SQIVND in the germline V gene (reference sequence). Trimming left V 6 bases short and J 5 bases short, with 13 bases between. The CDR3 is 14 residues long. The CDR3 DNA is TGTGCCAGTAGGGTGGCGGGGCGTACCGGGGAGCTGTTTTTT. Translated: CASRVAGRTGELFF. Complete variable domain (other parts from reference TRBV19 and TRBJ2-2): DGGITQSPKYLFRKEGQNVTLSCEQNLNHDAMYWYRQDPGQGLRLIYYSQIVNDFQKGDIAEGYSVSREKKESFPLTVTSAQKNPTAFYLCASRVAGRTGELFFGEGSRLTVL.

The chain's CDR3 is CASSGTGGPSYEQYF. In DNA form, the CDR3 reads TGTGCCAGCAGCGGTACAGGGGGCCCTTCCTACGAGCAGTACTTC. The chain is built from TRBV5-6 and TRBJ2-7; 9 bases are a match to TRBD1. This CDR3 has 15 residues. The V gene's germline CDR1 is SGHDT and CDR2 YYEEEE. V shed 4 bases, J shed 1 base, and the junction held 6 bases outside the gene matches. The full variable domain, its missing parts supplied by reference TRBV5-6 and TRBJ2-7, is DAGVTQSPTHLIKTRGQQVTLRCSPKSGHDTVSWYQQALGQGPQFIFQYYEEEERQRGNFPDRFSGHQFPNYSSELNVNALLLGDSALYLCASSGTGGPSYEQYFGPGTRLTVT.

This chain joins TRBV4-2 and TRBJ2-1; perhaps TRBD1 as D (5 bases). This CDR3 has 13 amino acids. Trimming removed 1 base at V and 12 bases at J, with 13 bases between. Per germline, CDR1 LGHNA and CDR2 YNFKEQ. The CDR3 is CASSQGADSWQFF. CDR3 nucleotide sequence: TGTGCCAGCAGCCAAGGGGCCGACAGCTGGCAGTTCTTC.

CDR3 bases: TGTGCCAGCAGTGAACGGAACTACTATAATTCACCCCTCCACTTT. Its translation is CASSERNYYNSPLHF. The chain couples TRBV6-1 to TRBJ1-6; D is ambiguous. The germline V gene has CDR1 MNHNS and CDR2 SASEGT. CDR3 length equals 15 residues. The V and J ends lost 2 bases and 3 bases respectively, with 8 bases between them.

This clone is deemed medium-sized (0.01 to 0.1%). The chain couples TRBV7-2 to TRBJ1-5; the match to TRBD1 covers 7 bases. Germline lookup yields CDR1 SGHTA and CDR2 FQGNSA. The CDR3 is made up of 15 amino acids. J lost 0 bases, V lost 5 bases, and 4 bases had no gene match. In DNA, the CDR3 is TGTGCCAGCAGCCTAAGACAGGGTAGCAATCAGCCCCAGCATTTT. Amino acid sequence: CASSLRQGSNQPQHF.

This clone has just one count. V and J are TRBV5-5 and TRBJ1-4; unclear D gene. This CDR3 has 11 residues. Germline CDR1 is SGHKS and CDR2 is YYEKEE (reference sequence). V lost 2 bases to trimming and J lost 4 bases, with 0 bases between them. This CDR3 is CASSFNEKLFF. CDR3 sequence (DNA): TGTGCCAGCAGCTTTAATGAAAAACTGTTTTTT.

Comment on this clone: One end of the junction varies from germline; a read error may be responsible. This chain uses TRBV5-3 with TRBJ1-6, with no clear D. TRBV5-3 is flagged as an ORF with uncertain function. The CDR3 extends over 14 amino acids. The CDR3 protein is CASSQVKAVAPLHF. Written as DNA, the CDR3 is TGCGCCAGCAGCCAAGTTAAGGCCGTGGCACCCCTCCACTTT.

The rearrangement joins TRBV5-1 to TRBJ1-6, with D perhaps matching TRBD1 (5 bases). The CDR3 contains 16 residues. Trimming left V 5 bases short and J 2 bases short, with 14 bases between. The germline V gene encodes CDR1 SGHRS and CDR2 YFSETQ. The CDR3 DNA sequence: TGCGCCAGCAGGGGACTGGCAGGGACCTATAATTCACCCCTCCACTTT. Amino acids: CASRGLAGTYNSPLHF.

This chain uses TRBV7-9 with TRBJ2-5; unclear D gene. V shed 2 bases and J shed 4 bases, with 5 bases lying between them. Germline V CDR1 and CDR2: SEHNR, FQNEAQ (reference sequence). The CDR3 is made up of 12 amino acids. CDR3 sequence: CASSLRGETQYF. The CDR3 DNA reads TGTGCCAGCAGCTTACGAGGAGAGACCCAGTACTTC.

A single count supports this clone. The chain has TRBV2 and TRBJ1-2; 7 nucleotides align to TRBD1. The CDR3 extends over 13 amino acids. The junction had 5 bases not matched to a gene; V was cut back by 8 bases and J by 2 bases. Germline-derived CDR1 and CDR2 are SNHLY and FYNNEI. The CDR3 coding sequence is TGTGCCAGCCTAAGGGACAGCAACTATGGCTACACCTTC. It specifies CASLRDSNYGYTF.

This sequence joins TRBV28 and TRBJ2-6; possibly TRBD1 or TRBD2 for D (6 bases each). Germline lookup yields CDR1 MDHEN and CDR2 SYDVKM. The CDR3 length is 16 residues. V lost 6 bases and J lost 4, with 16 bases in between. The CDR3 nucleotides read TGTGCCAGCAGCCCTACCACAGGGAGGGGGGCCAACGTCCTGACTTTC. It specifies CASSPTTGRGANVLTF.

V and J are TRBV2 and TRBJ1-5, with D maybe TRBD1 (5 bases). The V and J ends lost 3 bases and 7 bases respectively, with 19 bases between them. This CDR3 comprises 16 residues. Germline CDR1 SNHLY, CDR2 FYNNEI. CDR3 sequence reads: CASSEGGGMLVQPQHF. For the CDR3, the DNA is TGTGCCAGCAGTGAGGGGGGGGGTATGTTGGTACAGCCCCAGCATTTT. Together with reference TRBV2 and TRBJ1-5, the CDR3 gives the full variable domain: EPEVTQTPSHQVTQMGQEVILRCVPISNHLYFYWYRQILGQKVEFLVSFYNNEISEKSEIFDDQFSVERPDGSNFTLKIRSTKLEDSAMYFCASSEGGGMLVQPQHFGDGTRLSIL.

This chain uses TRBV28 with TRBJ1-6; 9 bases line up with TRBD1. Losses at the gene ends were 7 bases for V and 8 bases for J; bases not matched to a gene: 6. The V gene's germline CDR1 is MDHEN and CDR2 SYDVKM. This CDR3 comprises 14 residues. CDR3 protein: CASKAGQGDSPLHF. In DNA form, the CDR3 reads TGTGCCAGCAAGGCGGGACAGGGAGATTCACCCCTCCACTTT.

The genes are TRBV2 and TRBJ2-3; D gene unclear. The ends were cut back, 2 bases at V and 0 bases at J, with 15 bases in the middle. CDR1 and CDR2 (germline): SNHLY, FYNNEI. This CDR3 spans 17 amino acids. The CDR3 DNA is TGTGCCAGCAGTGAAAACGGTCTGTTATCGAGCACAGATACGCAGTATTTT. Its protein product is CASSENGLLSSTDTQYF.